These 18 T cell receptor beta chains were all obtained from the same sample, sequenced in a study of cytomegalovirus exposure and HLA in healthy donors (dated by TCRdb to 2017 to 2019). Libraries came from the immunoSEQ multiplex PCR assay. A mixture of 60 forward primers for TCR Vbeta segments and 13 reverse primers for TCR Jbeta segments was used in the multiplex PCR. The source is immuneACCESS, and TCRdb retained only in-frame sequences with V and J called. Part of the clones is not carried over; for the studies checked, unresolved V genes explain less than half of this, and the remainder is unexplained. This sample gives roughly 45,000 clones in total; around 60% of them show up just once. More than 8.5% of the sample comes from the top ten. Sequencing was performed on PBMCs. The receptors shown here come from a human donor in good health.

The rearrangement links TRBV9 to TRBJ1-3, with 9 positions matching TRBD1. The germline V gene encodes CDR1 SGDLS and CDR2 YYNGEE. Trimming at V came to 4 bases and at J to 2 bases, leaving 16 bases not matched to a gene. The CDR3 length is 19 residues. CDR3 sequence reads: CASSTTLPGQGTPGNTIYF. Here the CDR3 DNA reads TGTGCCAGCAGCACCACACTGCCGGGACAGGGTACTCCTGGAAACACCATATATTTT.

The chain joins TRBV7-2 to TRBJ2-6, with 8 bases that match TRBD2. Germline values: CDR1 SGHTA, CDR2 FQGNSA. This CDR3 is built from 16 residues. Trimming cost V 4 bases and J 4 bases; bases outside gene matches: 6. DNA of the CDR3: TGTGCCAGCAGCTCCCGGACTAGCTGGGGGGCCAACGTCCTGACTTTC. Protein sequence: CASSSRTSWGANVLTF.

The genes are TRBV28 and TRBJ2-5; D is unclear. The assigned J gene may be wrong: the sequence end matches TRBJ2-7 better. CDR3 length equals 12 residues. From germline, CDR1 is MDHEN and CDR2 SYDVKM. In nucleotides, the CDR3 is TGTGCCAGCAGAAGTAGCCCCTACGAGCAGTACTTC. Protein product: CASRSSPYEQYF.

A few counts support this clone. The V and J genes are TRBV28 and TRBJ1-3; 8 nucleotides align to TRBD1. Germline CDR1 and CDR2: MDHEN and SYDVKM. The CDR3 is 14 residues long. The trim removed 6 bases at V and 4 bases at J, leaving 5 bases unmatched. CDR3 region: CASRPDRAGNTIYF. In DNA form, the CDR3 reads TGTGCCAGCAGACCGGACAGGGCCGGAAACACCATATATTTT.

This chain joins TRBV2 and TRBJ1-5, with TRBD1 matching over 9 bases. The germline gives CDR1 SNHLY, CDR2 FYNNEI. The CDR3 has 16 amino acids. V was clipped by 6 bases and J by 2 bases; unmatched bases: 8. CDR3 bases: TGTGCCAGCAGCGGGACAGGGAAGGGCGGCAATCAGCCCCAGCATTTT. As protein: CASSGTGKGGNQPQHF.

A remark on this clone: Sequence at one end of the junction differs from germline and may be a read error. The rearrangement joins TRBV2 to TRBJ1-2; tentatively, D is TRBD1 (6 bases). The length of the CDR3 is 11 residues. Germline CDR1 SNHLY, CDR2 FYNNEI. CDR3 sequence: CASTRGAEGPF. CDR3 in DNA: TGTGCCAGCACCCGGGGGGCGGAGGGCCCCTTC.

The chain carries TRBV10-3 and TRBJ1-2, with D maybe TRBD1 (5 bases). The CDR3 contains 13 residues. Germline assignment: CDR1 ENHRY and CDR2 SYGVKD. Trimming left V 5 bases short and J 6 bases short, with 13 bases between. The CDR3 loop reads CAISTGPGDGYTF. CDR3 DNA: TGTGCCATCAGTACCGGCCCGGGGGATGGCTACACCTTC.

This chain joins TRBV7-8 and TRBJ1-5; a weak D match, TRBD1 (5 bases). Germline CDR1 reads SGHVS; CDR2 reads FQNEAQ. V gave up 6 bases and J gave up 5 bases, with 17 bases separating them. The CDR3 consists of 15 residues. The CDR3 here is CASSPPGSGDQPQHF. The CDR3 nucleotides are TGTGCCAGCAGTCCCCCGGGATCGGGGGATCAGCCCCAGCATTTT.

CDR3 amino acids: CASSQEGQGAHEQYF. The DNA for the CDR3 is TGCGCCAGCAGCCAAGAGGGACAGGGGGCCCACGAGCAGTACTTC. V and J are TRBV4-3 and TRBJ2-7; the match to TRBD1 covers 12 bases. Trimming took 0 bases from V and 5 from J; bases not matched to a gene: 2. This CDR3 region has 15 residues. Germline V gene lookup returns CDR1 LGHNA and CDR2 YSLEER.

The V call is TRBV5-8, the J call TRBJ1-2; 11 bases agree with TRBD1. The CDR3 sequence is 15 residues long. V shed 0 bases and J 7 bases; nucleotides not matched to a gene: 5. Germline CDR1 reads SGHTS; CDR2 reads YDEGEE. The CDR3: CASSLDWTGGGGYTF. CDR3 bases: TGTGCCAGCAGCTTGGATTGGACAGGGGGCGGTGGCTACACCTTC.

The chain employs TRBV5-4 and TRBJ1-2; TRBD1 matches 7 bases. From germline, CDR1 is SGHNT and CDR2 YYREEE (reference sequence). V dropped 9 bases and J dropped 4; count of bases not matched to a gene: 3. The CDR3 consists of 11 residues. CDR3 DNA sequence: TGTGCCATTTGGGACAGCTATGGCTACACCTTC. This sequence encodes CAIWDSYGYTF.

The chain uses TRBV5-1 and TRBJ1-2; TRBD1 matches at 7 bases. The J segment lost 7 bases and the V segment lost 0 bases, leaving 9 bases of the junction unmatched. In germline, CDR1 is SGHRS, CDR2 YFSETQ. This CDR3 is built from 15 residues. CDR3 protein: CASSLVPDREGGYTF. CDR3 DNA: TGCGCCAGCAGCTTGGTTCCAGACAGGGAAGGTGGCTACACCTTC.

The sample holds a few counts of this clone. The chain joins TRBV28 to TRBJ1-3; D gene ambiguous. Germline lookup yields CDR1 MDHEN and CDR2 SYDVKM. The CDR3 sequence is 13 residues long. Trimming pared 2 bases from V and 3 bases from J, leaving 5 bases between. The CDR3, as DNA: TGTGCCAGCAGTTTACCCGTTGGAAACACCATATATTTT. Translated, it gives CASSLPVGNTIYF.

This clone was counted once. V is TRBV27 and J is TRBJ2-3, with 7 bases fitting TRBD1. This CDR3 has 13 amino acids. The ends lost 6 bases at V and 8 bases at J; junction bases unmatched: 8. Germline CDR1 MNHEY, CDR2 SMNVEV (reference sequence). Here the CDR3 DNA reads TGTGCCAGCAGCTATGACAGGGCAGGTACGCAGTATTTT. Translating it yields CASSYDRAGTQYF.

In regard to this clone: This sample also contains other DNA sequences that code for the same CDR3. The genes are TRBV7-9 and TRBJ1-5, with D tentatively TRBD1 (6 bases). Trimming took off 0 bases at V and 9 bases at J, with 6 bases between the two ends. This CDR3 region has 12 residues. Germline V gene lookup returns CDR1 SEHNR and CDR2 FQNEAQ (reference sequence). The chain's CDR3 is CASSLAGGPQHF. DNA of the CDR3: TGTGCCAGCAGCTTAGCAGGGGGGCCCCAGCATTTT.

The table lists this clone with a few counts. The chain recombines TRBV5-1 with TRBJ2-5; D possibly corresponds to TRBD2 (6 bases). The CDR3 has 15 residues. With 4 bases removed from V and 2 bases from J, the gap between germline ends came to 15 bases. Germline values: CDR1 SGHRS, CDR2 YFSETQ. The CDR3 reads CASSLIGTDQETQYF. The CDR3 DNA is TGCGCCAGCAGCCTCATTGGGACTGATCAAGAGACCCAGTACTTC.

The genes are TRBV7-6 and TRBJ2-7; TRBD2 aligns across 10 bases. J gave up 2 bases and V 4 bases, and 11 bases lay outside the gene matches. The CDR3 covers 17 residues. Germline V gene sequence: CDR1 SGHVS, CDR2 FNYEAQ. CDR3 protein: CASSSLLGLAGAYEQYF. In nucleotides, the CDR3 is TGTGCCAGCAGCTCACTGCTTGGGCTAGCGGGGGCCTACGAGCAGTACTTC.

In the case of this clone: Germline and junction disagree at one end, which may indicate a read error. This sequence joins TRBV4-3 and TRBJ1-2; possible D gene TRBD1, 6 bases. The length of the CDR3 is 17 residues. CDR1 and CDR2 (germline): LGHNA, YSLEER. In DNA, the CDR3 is TGCGCCAGCAGCCAAGACCCCTTTTATGGCGGGGGCTCTGGCCACACCTTC. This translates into CASSQDPFYGGGSGHTF.